These 30 T cell receptor beta chains were all obtained from the same sample, sequenced in a study of cytomegalovirus exposure and HLA in healthy donors. The method was immunoSEQ multiplex PCR; TCRdb's version includes in-frame clones alone and lacks a portion of them. In the table there are fewer than 400,000 clones, 88% of which are singletons. The specimen was PBMCs. The receptors come from a man in his thirties or forties in good health and CMV-seronegative.

The chain carries TRBV27 and TRBJ2-7, with 10 bases identical to TRBD1. The CDR3 has 13 residues. The trim removed 8 bases at V and 4 bases at J, leaving 5 bases unmatched. The V gene's germline CDR1 is MNHEY and CDR2 SMNVEV (reference sequence). DNA for the CDR3: TGTGCCAGCGCGACAGGGGGCGCTTACGAGCAGTACTTC. This translates into CASATGGAYEQYF.

The chain combines TRBV29-1 with TRBJ1-4; TRBD1 aligns across 10 bases. This CDR3 is 14 amino acids long. V dropped 4 bases and J dropped 5; count of bases not matched to a gene: 4. CDR1 and CDR2 (germline): SQVTM, ANQGSEA. CDR3 amino acids: CSVVGGQGNEKLFF. As DNA, the CDR3 is TGCAGCGTTGTGGGGGGACAGGGGAATGAAAAACTGTTTTTT.

This chain links TRBV19 with TRBJ1-2; 7 positions match TRBD1. With 6 bases clipped from V and 3 bases from J, the junction kept 10 bases outside the gene matches. The CDR3 totals 15 residues. Germline CDR1 LNHDA, CDR2 SQIVND (reference sequence). The CDR3 nucleotides are TGTGCCAGTAGAATGCCCAGGGGGAAGGACTATGGCTACACCTTC. Amino acid sequence: CASRMPRGKDYGYTF. Filled out from reference TRBV19 and TRBJ1-2, the complete variable domain reads DGGITQSPKYLFRKEGQNVTLSCEQNLNHDAMYWYRQDPGQGLRLIYYSQIVNDFQKGDIAEGYSVSREKKESFPLTVTSAQKNPTAFYLCASRMPRGKDYGYTFGSGTRLTVV.

The chain combines TRBV7-2 with TRBJ2-7; possibly TRBD2 for D (7 bases). Germline-derived CDR1 and CDR2 are SGHTA and FQGNSA. There are 16 residues in the CDR3. V dropped 0 bases and J dropped 3 bases, with 15 bases sitting between them. The CDR3 coding sequence is TGTGCCAGCAGCTTAGCGTCGGGGGGCTTATTCTACGAGCAGTACTTC. Protein sequence: CASSLASGGLFYEQYF.

The J gene is TRBJ2-7, the V gene TRBV7-9; D perhaps matches TRBD2 (7 bases). Trimming stripped 4 bases from V and 0 bases from J, with 13 bases between. The length of the CDR3 is 15 residues. The germline gives CDR1 SEHNR, CDR2 FQNEAQ (reference sequence). The CDR3 DNA is TGTGCCAGCAGCTCGTCGCGGGGGCCCTCCTACGAGCAGTACTTC. Amino acids: CASSSSRGPSYEQYF.

The rearrangement links TRBV5-1 to TRBJ2-1, with 8 bases that match TRBD2. Trimming cost V 7 bases and J 4 bases; bases outside gene matches: 7. The CDR3 covers 14 residues. CDR1 is SGHRS and CDR2 is YFSETQ in the germline V gene. CDR3 amino acids: CASGRSGGYNEQFF. The CDR3 nucleotides are TGCGCCAGCGGGCGGAGCGGGGGATACAATGAGCAGTTCTTC.

Remarks on this clone: The same CDR3 is also encoded by other DNA sequences in this sample. The chain uses TRBV27 and TRBJ1-6; 7 nucleotides agree with TRBD1. Germline V gene lookup returns CDR1 MNHEY and CDR2 SMNVEV (reference sequence). V was pared by 5 bases and J by 7 bases, with 5 bases of the junction left unmatched. The length of the CDR3 is 14 residues. The CDR3 DNA is TGTGCCAGCAGTCCGGGACAGCTGAATTCACCCCTCCACTTT. It yields the protein CASSPGQLNSPLHF.

This clone was recorded a few times. The chain joins TRBV6-1 to TRBJ2-7, with D tentatively TRBD1 (6 bases). V was cut by 3 bases and J by 2 bases, with 14 bases left in between. Germline V lookup: CDR1 MNHNS, CDR2 SASEGT. The CDR3 sequence is 15 residues long. The CDR3, as DNA: TGTGCCAGCAGTGACTACAGGGAACAGGCCTACGAGCAGTACTTC. It yields the protein CASSDYREQAYEQYF.

This chain joins TRBV4-3 and TRBJ2-4; D possibly corresponds to TRBD2 (6 bases). Germline CDR1 and CDR2: LGHNA and YSLEER. The CDR3 runs to 15 residues. V was shortened by 1 base and J by 8 bases, with 15 bases between the two germline ends. The CDR3 reads CASSQAVRRADIQYF. The CDR3 DNA sequence: TGCGCCAGCAGCCAAGCCGTGAGGAGGGCGGACATTCAGTACTTC.

This chain connects TRBV7-6 to TRBJ1-3, with 10 bases identical to TRBD1. V was pared by 4 bases and J by 4 bases, with 13 bases of the junction left unmatched. The germline V gene has CDR1 SGHVS and CDR2 FNYEAQ. The CDR3 has 18 amino acids. CDR3 region: CASSSAAGQGISGNTIYF. Written as DNA, the CDR3 is TGTGCCAGCAGCTCGGCAGCGGGACAGGGGATCTCCGGAAACACCATATATTTT.

Notes on this clone: Other DNA sequences of this sample code for an identical CDR3. The chain recombines TRBV9 with TRBJ2-7; 11 bases map to TRBD2. There are 14 residues in the CDR3. V gave up 3 bases and J gave up 3 bases; unmatched junction bases: 2. Per germline, CDR1 SGDLS and CDR2 YYNGEE. CDR3 loop: CASSAGLAGYEQYF. The CDR3 coding sequence is TGTGCCAGCAGCGCCGGACTAGCGGGCTACGAGCAGTACTTC.

The rearrangement links TRBV9 to TRBJ2-2; TRBD2 matches 10 bases. Unmatched junction bases numbered 6, after V lost 4 bases and J lost 0 bases. This CDR3 spans 17 amino acids. Germline V gene lookup returns CDR1 SGDLS and CDR2 YYNGEE. The CDR3 loop is CASSRRLAGSNTGELFF. The CDR3 nucleotides are TGTGCCAGCAGCAGACGACTAGCGGGCTCGAACACCGGGGAGCTGTTTTTT.

This clone was observed once. This chain connects TRBV11-2 to TRBJ2-1, with D possibly being TRBD1 (6 bases). In germline, CDR1 is SGHAT, CDR2 FQNNGV. Trimming left V 2 bases short and J 0 bases short, with 14 bases between. The CDR3 loop spans 17 amino acids. The chain's CDR3 is CASSLNRDISSYNEQFF. DNA of the CDR3: TGTGCCAGCAGCTTAAATCGGGACATAAGCTCCTACAATGAGCAGTTCTTC.

This sequence joins TRBV9 and TRBJ1-1, with no clear D. CDR3 length: 14 amino acids. Germline CDR1 reads SGDLS; CDR2 reads YYNGEE. The V gene lost 0 bases and the J gene lost 0 bases, with 6 bases spanning the gap. CDR3 coding DNA: TGTGCCAGCAGCGTAGGTATGTTGAACACTGAAGCTTTCTTT. Protein: CASSVGMLNTEAFF.

This rearrangement joins TRBV5-5 to TRBJ1-3, with 8 bases fitting TRBD1. The trim removed 3 bases at V and 0 bases at J, leaving 14 bases unmatched. CDR1 SGHKS and CDR2 YYEKEE come from the germline V gene (reference sequence). The CDR3 has 19 residues. The chain's CDR3 is CASSSERQGYTSSGNTIYF. The CDR3 region has the DNA TGTGCCAGCAGCTCCGAGAGACAGGGGTATACCTCCTCTGGAAACACCATATATTTT.

The chain employs TRBV15 and TRBJ1-5, with D perhaps matching TRBD1 (5 bases). There are 17 residues in the CDR3. The V and J ends lost 0 bases and 1 base respectively, with 13 bases between them. Germline values: CDR1 LNHNV, CDR2 YYDKDF (reference sequence). CDR3 DNA: TGTGCCACCAGCAGAGATCGGGGGGTATGGAGCAATCAGCCCCAGCATTTT. It encodes CATSRDRGVWSNQPQHF.

The chain recombines TRBV19 with TRBJ2-7; the match to TRBD1 covers 10 bases. The CDR3 sequence is 15 residues long. Germline CDR1 and CDR2: LNHDA and SQIVND (reference sequence). Germline trimming cut 5 bases from V and 2 bases from J; bases unmatched to any gene: 6. The CDR3 reads CASSSGGTGAYEQYF. The CDR3 DNA sequence: TGTGCCAGTAGTTCCGGAGGGACAGGGGCCTACGAGCAGTACTTC.

In regard to this clone: Other DNA sequences in the same sample also yield this CDR3. J is TRBJ1-3 and V is TRBV9; D gene uncertain. The germline V gene encodes CDR1 SGDLS and CDR2 YYNGEE. CDR3 length equals 15 residues. The V and J ends lost 0 bases and 0 bases respectively, with 7 bases between them. DNA for the CDR3: TGTGCCAGCAGCGTAGCGGGTTTCTCTGGAAACACCATATATTTT. Its protein product is CASSVAGFSGNTIYF. Looking up the rest from reference TRBV9 and TRBJ1-3 gives the full variable domain: DSGVTQTPKHLITATGQRVTLRCSPRSGDLSVYWYQQSLDQGLQFLIQYYNGEERAKGNILERFSAQQFPDLHSELNLSSLELGDSALYFCASSVAGFSGNTIYFGEGSWLTVV.

This clone was seen once. The CDR3 DNA follows: TGTGCCAGCAGTCCCAGGACTAGCGGGGGTCTAGAGACCCAGTACTTC. Translation: CASSPRTSGGLETQYF. The chain joins TRBV27 to TRBJ2-5, with 13 bases fitting TRBD2. The germline CDR1 and CDR2 sequences are MNHEY and SMNVEV (reference sequence). This CDR3 is 16 amino acids long. The ends lost 5 bases at V and 4 bases at J; junction bases unmatched: 7.

In this sample, this clone turned up a few times. The V gene is TRBV5-8, the J gene TRBJ2-7, with a tentative D call TRBD1 (5 bases). V lost 0 bases and J lost 2, with 9 bases in between. The CDR3 is made up of 14 amino acids. The germline V gene encodes CDR1 SGHTS and CDR2 YDEGEE. The CDR3 DNA reads TGTGCCAGCAGCTTGGCACCGACAGCCTACGAGCAGTACTTC. The encoded protein is CASSLAPTAYEQYF.

To note about this clone: Possible read error: a much larger clone is one base away. This sequence joins TRBV11-2 and TRBJ2-1; 8 positions match TRBD2. With 4 bases clipped from V and 1 base from J, the junction kept 3 bases outside the gene matches. CDR1 and CDR2 (germline): SGHAT, FQNNGV. There are 15 residues in the CDR3. The CDR3 bases are TGTGCCAGCAGCTCCCAGCGGGGGTCCTACAATGAGCAGTTCTTC. Protein sequence: CASSSQRGSYNEQFF.

This clone has only one observation. The chain carries TRBV4-1 and TRBJ1-6; D is ambiguous. The CDR3 is 13 amino acids. V lost 2 bases to trimming and J lost 13 bases, with 12 bases between them. The V gene's germline CDR1 is MGHRA and CDR2 YSYEKL. The DNA of the CDR3 is TGCGCCAGCAGCCAACAACTATTTCGGCCCCTCCACTTT. Amino acids: CASSQQLFRPLHF.

The sample holds a few counts of this clone. The chain recombines TRBV10-1 with TRBJ2-7; 7 bases map to TRBD1. Looked up from germline, CDR1 is WNHNN and CDR2 is SYGVQD (reference sequence). Unmatched junction bases numbered 5, after V lost 8 bases and J lost 7 bases. The CDR3 loop spans 11 amino acids. The chain's CDR3 is CASGQAGEQYF. In DNA form, the CDR3 reads TGCGCCAGCGGACAGGCCGGGGAGCAGTACTTC.

This clone was detected only a few times. The genes are TRBV2 and TRBJ2-4, with D possibly matching TRBD2 (6 bases). In germline, CDR1 is SNHLY, CDR2 FYNNEI. The CDR3 length is 16 residues. V gave up 6 bases and J gave up 0 bases, with 15 bases separating them. Here the CDR3 reads CASRAPGLEAKNIQYF. The CDR3 coding sequence is TGTGCCAGCAGGGCCCCGGGACTCGAAGCCAAAAACATTCAGTACTTC.

This clone has only one observation. The chain recombines TRBV2 with TRBJ1-5, with D perhaps matching TRBD1 (6 bases). Trimming stripped 7 bases from V and 5 bases from J, with 21 bases between. CDR1 and CDR2 (germline): SNHLY, FYNNEI. CDR3 length: 16 amino acids. The CDR3 spells CASTQYREKGDQPQHF. The CDR3 nucleotides read TGTGCCAGCACCCAATACAGGGAGAAGGGAGATCAGCCCCAGCATTTT.

V and J are TRBV29-1 and TRBJ2-5, with 10 bases lining up with TRBD1. Trimming removed 4 bases from V and 2 bases from J; junction bases left unmatched: 1. The CDR3 totals 13 residues. The germline gives CDR1 SQVTM, CDR2 ANQGSEA. For the CDR3, the DNA is TGCAGCGTTGGGACAGGGGGTCAAGAGACCCAGTACTTC. Amino acids: CSVGTGGQETQYF.

This chain connects TRBV6-5 to TRBJ2-7; the match to TRBD1 covers 9 bases. The CDR3 extends over 14 amino acids. After removal of 0 bases from V and 3 bases from J, the junction contained 0 bases not matched to a gene. The germline V gene encodes CDR1 MNHEY and CDR2 SVGAGI. The CDR3 sequence: CASSYSDRGYEQYF. DNA for the CDR3: TGTGCCAGCAGTTACTCGGACAGGGGCTACGAGCAGTACTTC.

The chain is built from TRBV4-2 and TRBJ1-1; the D is unclear. In germline, CDR1 is LGHNA, CDR2 YNFKEQ. The V end was cut by 2 bases, the J end by 2 bases, with 9 bases between. This CDR3 contains 14 residues. CDR3: CASSQPSGNTEAFF. DNA of the CDR3: TGTGCCAGCAGCCAACCCTCAGGTAACACTGAAGCTTTCTTT.

This clone was seen only a few times. J is TRBJ1-2 and V is TRBV6-6, with 8 bases aligning to TRBD1. The CDR3 is 14 residues long. J lost 4 bases, V lost 9 bases, and 10 bases had no gene match. CDR1 is MNHNY and CDR2 is SVGAGI in the germline V gene (reference sequence). The CDR3 region is CASRAPGQGYGYTF. The DNA of the CDR3 is TGTGCCAGTAGGGCCCCAGGACAGGGCTATGGCTACACCTTC.

V is TRBV27 and J is TRBJ2-7; 10 bases line up with TRBD1. J was trimmed by 2 bases and V by 3 bases; bases with no gene match: 4. This CDR3 spans 15 amino acids. The germline CDR1 and CDR2 sequences are MNHEY and SMNVEV (reference sequence). The DNA for the CDR3 is TGTGCCAGCAGTTTTCACGGGACAGGGGCCTACGAGCAGTACTTC. This sequence encodes CASSFHGTGAYEQYF.